A single sample is the source of the 11 T cell receptor beta chains below, sequenced in a study of siplizumab effects on memory and regulatory T cells (dated by TCRdb to between 2017 and 2020). The library was made by the immunoSEQ multiplex PCR assay. TCRdb retrieved this table from immuneACCESS and kept in-frame rearrangements only. Not all clones are present; in checked studies, unresolved V genes account for under half, and no reason is known for the remainder. Across this sample there are about 100,000 clones, with 75% to 95% seen only once. The ten biggest clones cover about 2.6% of the sample. Sequencing was performed on CD4+ T cells sorted from blood. The receptor source for this set is a human donor in good health. Some clones in this sample may be carry-over from other donors' samples.

The sample holds one count of this clone. The chain employs TRBV19 and TRBJ2-6; D is undetermined. The V end lost 10 bases, the J end lost 2 bases, and 6 bases lay between the germline ends. The CDR3 totals 12 residues. Germline V CDR1 and CDR2: LNHDA, SQIVND (reference sequence). The CDR3: CATSTGANVLTF. The CDR3 DNA follows: TGTGCCACCTCAACTGGGGCCAACGTCCTGACTTTC. The whole variable domain, remainder taken from reference TRBV19 and TRBJ2-6, is DGGITQSPKYLFRKEGQNVTLSCEQNLNHDAMYWYRQDPGQGLRLIYYSQIVNDFQKGDIAEGYSVSREKKESFPLTVTSAQKNPTAFYLCATSTGANVLTFGAGSRLTVL.

The CDR3 is CASRQAGHPYEQYF. CDR3 nucleotides: TGTGCCAGCCGGCAAGCCGGACATCCCTACGAGCAGTACTTC. The chain employs TRBV27 and TRBJ2-7, with a weak D call TRBD1 (5 bases). Germline CDR1 is MNHEY and CDR2 is SMNVEV (reference sequence). V was shortened by 8 bases and J by 2 bases, with 16 bases between the two germline ends. The CDR3 runs to 14 residues.

The chain recombines TRBV28 with TRBJ1-4, with 12 bases that match TRBD1. This CDR3 spans 16 amino acids. The germline CDR1 and CDR2 sequences are MDHEN and SYDVKM. Trimming at V came to 5 bases and at J to 8 bases, leaving 9 bases not matched to a gene. Here the CDR3 reads CASSTGTGGISEKLFF. Here the CDR3 DNA reads TGTGCCAGCAGTACCGGGACAGGGGGCATTAGCGAAAAACTGTTTTTT.

The gene calls are TRBV4-1 and TRBJ2-2; possibly TRBD2 for D (6 bases). CDR3 length equals 16 residues. V was clipped by 5 bases and J by 5 bases, with 18 bases between them. Germline V gene sequence: CDR1 MGHRA, CDR2 YSYEKL. The CDR3 bases are TGCGCCAGCAGCTCTCCCGGGAGAAGGCGGACCGGGGAGCTGTTTTTT. Translation gives CASSSPGRRRTGELFF.

The chain has TRBV18 and TRBJ1-4; 7 bases align to TRBD1. Losses at the gene ends were 3 bases for V and 4 bases for J; bases not matched to a gene: 5. Germline CDR1 is KGHSH and CDR2 is LQKENI. This CDR3 contains 15 residues. The CDR3 DNA reads as TGTGCCAGCTCACCCGCGGACAGGAATAATGAAAAACTGTTTTTT. It codes for CASSPADRNNEKLFF.

In this sample, this clone turned up a few times. V gene TRBV7-6 combines with J gene TRBJ1-1; 8 bases are a match to TRBD1. Germline CDR1 is SGHVS and CDR2 is FNYEAQ. V was pared by 5 bases and J by 1 base, with 9 bases of the junction left unmatched. CDR3 length: 16 residues. CDR3 loop: CASSIRSDRGNTEAFF. For the CDR3, the DNA is TGTGCCAGCAGCATACGCTCCGACAGGGGGAACACTGAAGCTTTCTTT.

V usage is TRBV5-1 and J usage is TRBJ2-3, with TRBD2 matching over 10 bases. Trimming removed 3 bases from V and 2 bases from J; junction bases left unmatched: 9. This CDR3 is 17 amino acids long. CDR1 and CDR2 from the germline V gene are SGHRS and YFSETQ. CDR3 bases: TGCGCCAGCAGCTCCCTGGGGACTAGCGAGAACACAGATACGCAGTATTTT. This gives the protein CASSSLGTSENTDTQYF.

This chain joins TRBV9 and TRBJ1-1; TRBD1 is a possible D gene (6 bases). V lost 0 bases, J lost 3 bases, and 6 bases lay in between. The CDR3 loop spans 13 amino acids. Germline V gene lookup returns CDR1 SGDLS and CDR2 YYNGEE. For the CDR3, the DNA is TGTGCCAGCAGCGTAGCAGGGGACACTGAAGCTTTCTTT. The encoded protein is CASSVAGDTEAFF.

The chain has TRBV19 and TRBJ1-5, with no clear D. V shed 3 bases and J shed 4 bases, with 10 bases lying between them. The CDR3 is made up of 14 amino acids. The V gene's germline CDR1 is LNHDA and CDR2 SQIVND (reference sequence). The CDR3 DNA follows: TGTGCCAGTAGTATTCGTGGGAGAAATCAGCCCCAGCATTTT. This encodes CASSIRGRNQPQHF.

The chain is built from TRBV6-6 and TRBJ1-3, with unresolved D. Germline CDR1 reads MNHNY; CDR2 reads SVGAGI (reference sequence). Trimming took 6 bases from V and 0 from J, leaving 9 bases between them. The CDR3 consists of 14 residues. The CDR3 reads CASRTDYSGNTIYF. The CDR3 bases are TGTGCCAGCAGAACAGATTACTCTGGAAACACCATATATTTT.

The rearrangement links TRBV11-3 to TRBJ2-6; 9 bases agree with TRBD1. This CDR3 spans 19 amino acids. CDR1 is SGHNT and CDR2 is YENEEA in the germline V gene. V lost 5 bases, J lost 2 bases, and 13 bases stayed unmatched. The CDR3 sequence is CASSPSPGQGNAGANVLTF. CDR3 DNA: TGTGCCAGCAGCCCCTCACCGGGACAGGGTAATGCTGGGGCCAACGTCCTGACTTTC.